The 25 T cell receptor beta chains in this list originate from one sample, sequenced in a study of tumor-infiltrating lymphocytes in localized non-small cell lung cancer (dated by TCRdb to the early 2020s). The library was generated by the immunoSEQ multiplex PCR assay. The immuneACCESS repertoire file appears here via TCRdb, limited to in-frame rearrangements. These files lack a portion of the clones; in checked studies, under half of the deficit traces to unresolved V genes, and the cause of the others is not known. The sample table records some 30,000 clones; 75% to 90% of these occur just once. The ten most abundant clones make up roughly 2% of the sample. The sequencing input was lung tumor tissue. All receptors come from a human donor with non-small cell lung cancer.

V and J are TRBV18 and TRBJ1-2, with 7 bases aligning to TRBD1. Germline V gives CDR1 KGHSH, CDR2 LQKENI. This CDR3 region has 15 residues. V dropped 1 base and J dropped 3; count of bases not matched to a gene: 5. CDR3 sequence (DNA): TGTGCCAGCTCACCACGAGGGCAGGGGGACTATGGCTACACCTTC. This gives the protein CASSPRGQGDYGYTF.

The chain combines TRBV27 with TRBJ1-3, with D perhaps matching TRBD1 (5 bases). Germline V gives CDR1 MNHEY, CDR2 SMNVEV (reference sequence). Deletions cut 2 bases from V and 2 bases from J, with 7 bases between. This CDR3 has 14 amino acids. CDR3 region: CASSLQGPGNTIYF. CDR3 coding DNA: TGTGCCAGCAGTTTACAGGGCCCTGGAAACACCATATATTTT.

This chain connects TRBV11-2 to TRBJ2-1, with D perhaps given as TRBD1 or TRBD2 (7 bases each). V was trimmed by 5 bases and J by 3 bases, leaving 17 bases between them. The CDR3 consists of 16 residues. Germline CDR1 reads SGHAT; CDR2 reads FQNNGV. The CDR3 here is CASSPQGGALYNEQFF. In DNA form, the CDR3 reads TGTGCCAGCAGCCCCCAGGGGGGGGCCCTCTACAATGAGCAGTTCTTC.

The chain recombines TRBV6-5 with TRBJ1-2; D remains unclear. The CDR3 extends over 14 amino acids. Germline CDR1 is MNHEY and CDR2 is SVGAGI. V lost 2 bases and J lost 1, with 8 bases in between. CDR3: CASSYAANNYGYTF. CDR3 bases: TGTGCCAGCAGTTACGCAGCTAATAACTATGGCTACACCTTC.

This clone has more than one count but fewer than ten. The chain employs TRBV7-9 and TRBJ1-1, with a possible D match to TRBD1 (5 bases). There are 14 residues in the CDR3. Germline loops: CDR1 SEHNR, CDR2 FQNEAQ (reference sequence). Trimming cost V 1 base and J 4 bases, with 10 bases left between them. In nucleotides, the CDR3 is TGTGCCAGCAGCTTAGGAGGGGCGGGCACTGAAGCTTTCTTT. Amino acids: CASSLGGAGTEAFF.

The CDR3 DNA reads as TGTGCCAGCAGTTCCCGGGACAGCAATCAGCCCCAGCATTTT. It is translated as CASSSRDSNQPQHF. The chain links TRBV6-1 to TRBJ1-5; D might be TRBD1 (5 bases). V was trimmed by 5 bases and J by 1 base, leaving 9 bases between them. The germline CDR1 and CDR2 sequences are MNHNS and SASEGT. This CDR3 comprises 14 residues.

The rearrangement joins TRBV4-1 to TRBJ2-3; D possibly corresponds to TRBD2 (5 bases). Trimming pared 4 bases from V and 4 bases from J, leaving 15 bases between. The germline V gene encodes CDR1 MGHRA and CDR2 YSYEKL. This CDR3 has 15 amino acids. For the CDR3, the DNA is TGCGCCAGCAGCCCGTCGGGGTTATACGCAGATACGCAGTATTTT. Encoded protein: CASSPSGLYADTQYF.

The chain uses TRBV19 and TRBJ1-1; 7 bases line up with TRBD1. Looked up from germline, CDR1 is LNHDA and CDR2 is SQIVND (reference sequence). V lost 1 base and J lost 5; bases outside the gene matches: 1. This CDR3 comprises 13 residues. CDR3 coding DNA: TGTGCCAGTAGTATAGCAGGGGGTACTGAAGCTTTCTTT. Translation: CASSIAGGTEAFF. Together with reference TRBV19 and TRBJ1-1, the CDR3 gives the full variable domain: DGGITQSPKYLFRKEGQNVTLSCEQNLNHDAMYWYRQDPGQGLRLIYYSQIVNDFQKGDIAEGYSVSREKKESFPLTVTSAQKNPTAFYLCASSIAGGTEAFFGQGTRLTVV.

The chain carries TRBV4-3 and TRBJ2-1; possibly TRBD1 for D (5 bases). Germline CDR1 is LGHNA and CDR2 is YSLEER. Trimming removed 4 bases at V and 0 bases at J, with 10 bases between. The CDR3 has 15 residues. This chain's CDR3 is CASSPTGISYNEQFF. The CDR3 nucleotides read TGCGCCAGCAGCCCTACAGGTATCTCCTACAATGAGCAGTTCTTC.

The chain is built from TRBV4-2 and TRBJ1-4; 7 bases match TRBD1. Trimming cost V 1 base and J 6 bases; bases outside gene matches: 8. In germline, CDR1 is LGHNA, CDR2 YNFKEQ. This CDR3 has 16 amino acids. The CDR3 nucleotides read TGTGCCAGCAGCCAAGCCGCAGGGGGGGGGCATGAAAAACTGTTTTTT. Residues: CASSQAAGGGHEKLFF.

This sequence joins TRBV7-2 and TRBJ2-1, with 9 bases aligning to TRBD2. V lost 4 bases and J lost 12; bases outside the gene matches: 10. Germline V gives CDR1 SGHTA, CDR2 FQGNSA. The CDR3 is made up of 14 amino acids. CDR3 region: CASSWASGEYGQFF. For the CDR3, the DNA is TGTGCCAGCAGCTGGGCTAGCGGGGAGTATGGGCAGTTCTTC.

The V and J genes are TRBV15 and TRBJ2-5; TRBD2 agrees at 10 bases. Losses at the gene ends were 0 bases for V and 5 bases for J; bases not matched to a gene: 0. CDR1 and CDR2 from the germline V gene are LNHNV and YYDKDF (reference sequence). There are 14 residues in the CDR3. CDR3 DNA sequence: TGTGCCACCAGCAGAGAGACTAGCGGGGAGACCCAGTACTTC. Its translation: CATSRETSGETQYF.

This chain connects TRBV7-9 to TRBJ2-3; 7 bases agree with TRBD1. The germline V gene encodes CDR1 SEHNR and CDR2 FQNEAQ (reference sequence). Trimming cost V 9 bases and J 1 base; bases outside gene matches: 1. The CDR3 length is 12 residues. CDR3: CARGTGTDTQYF. CDR3 nucleotide sequence: TGTGCCAGGGGGACAGGCACAGATACGCAGTATTTT.

J is TRBJ1-6 and V is TRBV18; TRBD1 matches at 10 bases. The CDR3 runs 14 residues. Losses at the gene ends were 2 bases for V and 9 bases for J; bases not matched to a gene: 1. Germline CDR1 is KGHSH and CDR2 is LQKENI. The CDR3: CASSPGTGVSPLHF. The CDR3 bases are TGTGCCAGCTCACCAGGGACAGGGGTTTCACCCCTCCACTTT. Full variable domain (missing parts from reference TRBV18 and TRBJ1-6): NAGVMQNPRHLVRRRGQEARLRCSPMKGHSHVYWYRQLPEEGLKFMVYLQKENIIDESGMPKERFSAEFPKEGPSILRIQQVVRGDSAAYFCASSPGTGVSPLHFGNGTRLTVT.

CDR3 region: CASSSPPGQQTPKLFF. The CDR3 bases are TGTGCCAGCAGTTCTCCCCCAGGGCAGCAGACCCCTAAACTGTTTTTT. The chain links TRBV6-6 to TRBJ1-4, with D possibly being TRBD1 (5 bases). Per the germline V gene, CDR1 is MNHNY and CDR2 is SVGAGI (reference sequence). V lost 4 bases to trimming and J lost 11 bases, with 23 bases between them. The CDR3 runs to 16 residues.

The gene calls are TRBV25-1 and TRBJ1-4; 8 bases are shared with TRBD1. This CDR3 is built from 17 residues. Germline V gene lookup returns CDR1 MGHDK and CDR2 SYGVNS. Trimming removed 2 bases from V and 7 bases from J; junction bases left unmatched: 12. This chain's CDR3 is CASSEGTGATNSEKLFF. The CDR3 DNA is TGTGCCAGCAGTGAAGGGACAGGTGCAACTAATAGTGAAAAACTGTTTTTT.

The chain uses TRBV29-1 and TRBJ2-5, with 9 bases aligning to TRBD2. The CDR3 contains 16 residues. Germline CDR1 and CDR2: SQVTM and ANQGSEA. J lost 4 bases, V lost 4 bases, and 13 bases had no gene match. CDR3 amino acids: CSVVDAGGPGLETQYF. CDR3 nucleotide sequence: TGCAGCGTTGTGGACGCGGGGGGGCCGGGGTTAGAGACCCAGTACTTC.

This clone was detected only once. This chain connects TRBV6-7 to TRBJ1-6; D may be TRBD1 (5 bases). TRBV6-7 carries the ORF label, with uncertain function. The length of the CDR3 is 15 residues. V was shortened by 6 bases and J by 7 bases, with 16 bases between the two germline ends. CDR3 bases: TGTGCCAGCAGGTTGAGTACAGGACGGAATTCACCCCTCCACTTT. Protein product: CASRLSTGRNSPLHF.

In its sample, this clone was seen once. V and J are TRBV15 and TRBJ1-3, with a tentative D call TRBD1 (5 bases). Trimming took off 0 bases at V and 0 bases at J, with 12 bases between the two ends. Germline-derived CDR1 and CDR2 are LNHNV and YYDKDF (reference sequence). The CDR3 spans 17 residues. In DNA, the CDR3 is TGTGCCACCAGCAGAGACCCGACAGCGAGCTCTGGAAACACCATATATTTT. Translating gives CATSRDPTASSGNTIYF.

This chain's CDR3 is CASRDTDRYYGYTF. The CDR3 bases are TGTGCCAGCAGGGACACGGACAGGTACTATGGCTACACCTTC. V is TRBV5-4 and J is TRBJ1-2, with 7 nucleotides matching TRBD1. CDR1 and CDR2 from the germline V gene are SGHNT and YYREEE (reference sequence). The CDR3 is 14 residues long. With 5 bases clipped from V and 3 bases from J, the junction kept 7 bases outside the gene matches.

This CDR3 is CASGLAVTDTQYF. CDR3 sequence (DNA): TGTGCCAGCGGACTAGCGGTCACAGATACGCAGTATTTT. This chain uses TRBV2 with TRBJ2-3, with TRBD2 identical over 10 bases. The CDR3 totals 13 residues. Losses at the gene ends were 8 bases for V and 2 bases for J; bases not matched to a gene: 1. The germline V gene encodes CDR1 SNHLY and CDR2 FYNNEI.

The rearrangement joins TRBV30 to TRBJ1-6, with D possibly TRBD1 on 6 matching bases. CDR1 GTSNPN and CDR2 SVGIG come from the germline V gene (reference sequence). The CDR3 runs to 13 residues. Trimming removed 6 bases at V and 7 bases at J, with 13 bases between. CDR3 in amino acids: CACTGQTNSPLHF. CDR3 DNA sequence: TGTGCCTGTACGGGACAAACGAATTCACCCCTCCACTTT. Full variable domain (rest looked up from reference TRBV30 and TRBJ1-6): SQTIHQWPATLVQPVGSPLSLECTVEGTSNPNLYWYRQAAGRGLQLLFYSVGIGQISSEVPQNLSASRPQDRQFILSSKKLLLSDSGFYLCACTGQTNSPLHFGNGTRLTVT.

V usage is TRBV7-9 and J usage is TRBJ2-3; the D gene is possibly TRBD1 (5 bases). Germline assignment: CDR1 SEHNR and CDR2 FQNEAQ (reference sequence). The CDR3 contains 14 residues. The V and J ends lost 0 bases and 6 bases respectively, with 10 bases between them. In DNA, the CDR3 is TGTGCCAGCAGCTTAGCGGGGCTGGGGGATACGCAGTATTTT. Translation: CASSLAGLGDTQYF. The variable domain in full, completed from reference TRBV7-9 and TRBJ2-3, reads DTGVSQNPRHKITKRGQNVTFRCDPISEHNRLYWYRQTLGQGPEFLTYFQNEAQLEKSRLLSDRFSAERPKGSFSTLEIQRTEQGDSAMYLCASSLAGLGDTQYFGPGTRLTVL.

The chain uses TRBV4-3 and TRBJ2-1; TRBD2 might be the D (6 bases). The length of the CDR3 is 14 residues. The V gene lost 2 bases and the J gene lost 6 bases, with 11 bases spanning the gap. Germline V gives CDR1 LGHNA, CDR2 YSLEER. CDR3 residues: CASSQQGGGNEQFF. CDR3 coding DNA: TGCGCCAGCAGCCAACAGGGAGGTGGCAATGAGCAGTTCTTC.

The rearrangement uses TRBV11-2 and TRBJ1-1, with no clear D. This CDR3 region has 17 residues. From germline, CDR1 is SGHAT and CDR2 FQNNGV. V lost 1 base and J 0 bases, leaving 15 bases between the germline ends. As DNA, the CDR3 is TGTGCCAGCAGCTTAGCACCAAAGTATCGCCTGAACACTGAAGCTTTCTTT. Encoded protein: CASSLAPKYRLNTEAFF.